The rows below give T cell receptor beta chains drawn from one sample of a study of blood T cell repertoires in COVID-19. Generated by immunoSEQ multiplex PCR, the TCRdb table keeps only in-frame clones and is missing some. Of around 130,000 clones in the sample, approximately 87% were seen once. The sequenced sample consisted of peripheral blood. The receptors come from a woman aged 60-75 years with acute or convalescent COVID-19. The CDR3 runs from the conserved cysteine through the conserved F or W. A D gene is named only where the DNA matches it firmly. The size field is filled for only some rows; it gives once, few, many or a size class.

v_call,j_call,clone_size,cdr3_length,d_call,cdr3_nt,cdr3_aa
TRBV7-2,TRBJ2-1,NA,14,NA,TGTGCCAGCAGCACCCGGGGAGGTCGAAATGAGCAGTTCTTC,CASSTRGGRNEQFF
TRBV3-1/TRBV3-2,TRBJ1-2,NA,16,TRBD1,TGTGCCAGCAGCCAAGTCCATACAGGGGGCGCCTATGGCTACACCTTC,CASSQVHTGGAYGYTF
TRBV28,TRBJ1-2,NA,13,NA,TGTGCCAGCAGTTCGCCCCCGGGAGGAGGCTACACCTTC,CASSSPPGGGYTF
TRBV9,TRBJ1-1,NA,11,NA,TGTGCCAGCAGCACCCCAGGGGCGGCTTTCTTT,CASSTPGAAFF
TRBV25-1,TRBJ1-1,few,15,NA,TGTGCCAGCAACCCGGGAGGCACAGTGAACACTGAAGCTTTCTTT,CASNPGGTVNTEAFF
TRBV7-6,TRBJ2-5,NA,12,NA,TGTGCCAGCAGCTTAGCCCAGGGGACCCAGTACTTC,CASSLAQGTQYF
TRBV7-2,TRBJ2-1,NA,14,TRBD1,TGTGCCAGCAGCTTGTCCAGGGGGCGAAATGAGCAGTTCTTC,CASSLSRGRNEQFF
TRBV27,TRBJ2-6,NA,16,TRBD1,TGTGCCAGCGGGGGACAGGGTAGCCCTGGGGCCAACGTCCTGACTTTC,CASGGQGSPGANVLTF
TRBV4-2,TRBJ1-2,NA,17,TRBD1,TGTGCCAGCAGCCAAGATCAGGGGGGTTTCAGGGCGAACGGCTACACCTTC,CASSQDQGGFRANGYTF
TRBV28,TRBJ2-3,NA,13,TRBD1,TGTGCCGTAAGGGGGACAGGCCCCGATACGCAGTATTTT,CAVRGTGPDTQYF